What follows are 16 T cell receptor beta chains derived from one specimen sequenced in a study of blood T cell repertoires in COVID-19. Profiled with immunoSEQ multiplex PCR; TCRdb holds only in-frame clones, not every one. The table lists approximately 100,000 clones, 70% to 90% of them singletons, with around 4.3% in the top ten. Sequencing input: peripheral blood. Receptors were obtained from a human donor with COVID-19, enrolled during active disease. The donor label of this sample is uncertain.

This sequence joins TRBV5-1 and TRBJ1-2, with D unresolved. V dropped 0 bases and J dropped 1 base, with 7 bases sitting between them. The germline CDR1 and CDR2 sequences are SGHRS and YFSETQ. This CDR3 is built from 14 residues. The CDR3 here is CASSLVQVNYGYTF. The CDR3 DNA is TGCGCCAGCAGCTTGGTACAAGTTAACTATGGCTACACCTTC.

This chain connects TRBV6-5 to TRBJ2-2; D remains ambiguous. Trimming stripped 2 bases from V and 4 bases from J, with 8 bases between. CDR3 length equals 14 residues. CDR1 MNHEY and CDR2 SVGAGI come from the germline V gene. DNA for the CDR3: TGTGCCAGCAGTTACGCAGAGGTCACCGGGGAGCTGTTTTTT. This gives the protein CASSYAEVTGELFF.

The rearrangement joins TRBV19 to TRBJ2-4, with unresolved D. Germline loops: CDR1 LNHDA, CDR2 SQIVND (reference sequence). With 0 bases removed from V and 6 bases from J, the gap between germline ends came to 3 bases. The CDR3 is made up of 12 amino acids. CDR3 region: CASSIDRNIQYF. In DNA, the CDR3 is TGTGCCAGTAGTATAGACAGAAACATTCAGTACTTC.

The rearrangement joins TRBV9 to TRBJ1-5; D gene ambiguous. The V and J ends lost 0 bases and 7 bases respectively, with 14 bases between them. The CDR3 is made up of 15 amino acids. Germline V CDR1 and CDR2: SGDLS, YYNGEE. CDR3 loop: CASSVGVRETQPQHF. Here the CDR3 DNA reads TGTGCCAGCAGCGTAGGGGTCCGGGAGACCCAGCCCCAGCATTTT. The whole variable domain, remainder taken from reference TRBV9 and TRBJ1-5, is DSGVTQTPKHLITATGQRVTLRCSPRSGDLSVYWYQQSLDQGLQFLIQYYNGEERAKGNILERFSAQQFPDLHSELNLSSLELGDSALYFCASSVGVRETQPQHFGDGTRLSIL.

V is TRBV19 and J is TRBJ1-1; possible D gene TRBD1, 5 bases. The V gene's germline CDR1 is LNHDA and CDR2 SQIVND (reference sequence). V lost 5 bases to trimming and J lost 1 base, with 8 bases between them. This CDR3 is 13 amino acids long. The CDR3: CASSSGGNTEAFF. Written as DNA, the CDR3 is TGTGCCAGTAGTTCCGGGGGGAACACTGAAGCTTTCTTT.

The CDR3 is CSVAQTGTQYF. The CDR3 DNA sequence: TGCAGCGTTGCACAGACAGGGACCCAGTACTTC. The rearrangement links TRBV29-1 to TRBJ2-5; D perhaps matches TRBD1 (6 bases). V gave up 4 bases and J gave up 7 bases, with 10 bases separating them. Germline-derived CDR1 and CDR2 are SQVTM and ANQGSEA. The CDR3 consists of 11 residues.

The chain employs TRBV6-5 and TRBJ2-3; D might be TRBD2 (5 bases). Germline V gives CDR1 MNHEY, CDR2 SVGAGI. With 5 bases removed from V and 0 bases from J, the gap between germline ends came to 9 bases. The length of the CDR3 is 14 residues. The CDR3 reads CASSRGTSTDTQYF. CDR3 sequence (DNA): TGTGCCAGCAGTCGGGGTACTAGCACAGATACGCAGTATTTT.

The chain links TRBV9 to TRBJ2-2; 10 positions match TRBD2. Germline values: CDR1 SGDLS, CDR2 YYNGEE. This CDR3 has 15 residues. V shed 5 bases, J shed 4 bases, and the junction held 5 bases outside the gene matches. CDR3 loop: CASSLAGDGTGELFF. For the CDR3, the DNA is TGTGCCAGCAGTCTAGCGGGAGACGGCACCGGGGAGCTGTTTTTT. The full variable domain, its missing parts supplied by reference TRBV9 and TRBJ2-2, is DSGVTQTPKHLITATGQRVTLRCSPRSGDLSVYWYQQSLDQGLQFLIQYYNGEERAKGNILERFSAQQFPDLHSELNLSSLELGDSALYFCASSLAGDGTGELFFGEGSRLTVL.

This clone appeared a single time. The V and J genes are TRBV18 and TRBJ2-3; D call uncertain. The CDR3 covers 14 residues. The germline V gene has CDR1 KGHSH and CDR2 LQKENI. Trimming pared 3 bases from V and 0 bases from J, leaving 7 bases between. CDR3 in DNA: TGTGCCAGCTCACCTATAACTAGCACAGATACGCAGTATTTT. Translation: CASSPITSTDTQYF. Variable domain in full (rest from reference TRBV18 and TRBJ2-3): NAGVMQNPRHLVRRRGQEARLRCSPMKGHSHVYWYRQLPEEGLKFMVYLQKENIIDESGMPKERFSAEFPKEGPSILRIQQVVRGDSAAYFCASSPITSTDTQYFGPGTRLTVL.

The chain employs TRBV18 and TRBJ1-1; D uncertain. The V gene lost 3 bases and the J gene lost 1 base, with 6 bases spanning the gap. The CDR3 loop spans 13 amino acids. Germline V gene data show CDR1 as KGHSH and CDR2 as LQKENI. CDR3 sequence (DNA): TGTGCCAGCTCACCGGCCAAGAACACTGAAGCTTTCTTT. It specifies CASSPAKNTEAFF.

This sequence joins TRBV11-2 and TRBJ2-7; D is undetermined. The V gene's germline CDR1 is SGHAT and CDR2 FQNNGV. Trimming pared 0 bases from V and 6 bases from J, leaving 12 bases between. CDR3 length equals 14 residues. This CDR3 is CASSLDRVSVEQYF. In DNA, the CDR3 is TGTGCCAGCAGCTTAGATCGGGTAAGCGTCGAGCAGTACTTC.

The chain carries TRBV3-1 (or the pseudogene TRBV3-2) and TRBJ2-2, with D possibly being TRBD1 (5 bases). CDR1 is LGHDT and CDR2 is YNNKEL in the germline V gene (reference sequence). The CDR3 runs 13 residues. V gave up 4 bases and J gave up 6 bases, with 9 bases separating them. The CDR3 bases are TGTGCCAGCAGCCCCCAGGGTCCCGGGGAGCTGTTTTTT. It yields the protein CASSPQGPGELFF.

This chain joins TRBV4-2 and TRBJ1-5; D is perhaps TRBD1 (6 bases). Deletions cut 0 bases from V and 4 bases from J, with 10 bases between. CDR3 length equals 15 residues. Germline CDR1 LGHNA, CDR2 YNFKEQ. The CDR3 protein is CASSQELTGNQPQHF. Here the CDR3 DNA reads TGTGCCAGCAGCCAAGAATTAACAGGGAATCAGCCCCAGCATTTT.

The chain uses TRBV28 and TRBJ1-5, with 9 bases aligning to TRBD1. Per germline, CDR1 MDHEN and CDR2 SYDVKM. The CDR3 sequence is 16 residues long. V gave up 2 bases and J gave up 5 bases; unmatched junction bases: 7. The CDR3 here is CASSLPPGQGDQPQHF. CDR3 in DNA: TGTGCCAGCAGTTTACCCCCGGGACAGGGAGATCAGCCCCAGCATTTT.

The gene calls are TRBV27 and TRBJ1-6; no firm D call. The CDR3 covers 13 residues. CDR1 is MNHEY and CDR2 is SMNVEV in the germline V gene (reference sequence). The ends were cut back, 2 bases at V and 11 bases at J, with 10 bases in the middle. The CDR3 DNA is TGTGCCAGCAGTTTAGCCCCTCGGGCACCCCTCCACTTT. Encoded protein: CASSLAPRAPLHF.

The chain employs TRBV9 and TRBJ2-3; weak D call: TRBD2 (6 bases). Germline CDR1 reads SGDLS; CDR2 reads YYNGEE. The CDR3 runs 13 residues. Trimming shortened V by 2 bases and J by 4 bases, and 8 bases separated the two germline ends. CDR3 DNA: TGTGCCAGCAGCGTGACTAGTGCAGATACGCAGTATTTT. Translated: CASSVTSADTQYF.